These 20 T cell receptor beta chains originate from one sample sequenced in a study of shared clonotypes between healthy human individuals. The method was immunoSEQ multiplex PCR; TCRdb's version includes in-frame clones alone and lacks a portion of them. The table records millions of clones, 90% to 95% of them present only once. The sample taken for sequencing was naive CD4+ T cells from PBMCs. Stated subset: CD45RA+ positively selected. Receptors were obtained from a man aged 18-30 years in good health. Some clones in this sample may be carry-over from other donors' samples.

Of note for this clone: The same CDR3 can be traced to other DNA sequences in this sample. The chain links TRBV7-2 to TRBJ2-5; no reliable D call. CDR1 is SGHTA and CDR2 is FQGNSA in the germline V gene. Trimming stripped 2 bases from V and 2 bases from J, with 9 bases between. The CDR3 sequence is 14 residues long. The CDR3: CASSLFSAQETQYF. The CDR3 nucleotides read TGTGCCAGCAGCTTATTTTCGGCTCAAGAGACCCAGTACTTC.

This chain connects TRBV7-2 to TRBJ2-4, with 9 bases matching TRBD1. The germline V gene encodes CDR1 SGHTA and CDR2 FQGNSA. The junction had 13 bases not matched to a gene; V was cut back by 3 bases and J by 1 base. The CDR3 sequence is 19 residues long. Written as DNA, the CDR3 is TGTGCCAGCAGCTTGGGAGAAGGACAGGGGTCGCCTGCCAAAAACATTCAGTACTTC. This sequence encodes CASSLGEGQGSPAKNIQYF.

The chain carries TRBV28 and TRBJ2-7; 10 nucleotides agree with TRBD2. Germline CDR1 MDHEN, CDR2 SYDVKM. This CDR3 has 15 residues. V was clipped by 5 bases and J by 5 bases; unmatched bases: 9. The chain's CDR3 is CASSPSSGRRNEQYF. The CDR3 DNA is TGTGCCAGCAGTCCTTCTAGCGGGAGAAGGAACGAGCAGTACTTC. The variable domain in full, with the rest retrieved from reference TRBV28 and TRBJ2-7, is DVKVTQSSRYLVKRTGEKVFLECVQDMDHENMFWYRQDPGLGLRLIYFSYDVKMKEKGDIPEGYSVSREKKERFSLILESASTNQTSMYLCASSPSSGRRNEQYFGPGTRLTVT.

The CDR3 DNA follows: TGTGCCAGCAGTACAAGACAGGGGCGAGAGACCCAGTACTTC. It codes for CASSTRQGRETQYF. The chain is built from TRBV27 and TRBJ2-5, with 8 bases identical to TRBD1. CDR3 length: 14 amino acids. Germline V lookup: CDR1 MNHEY, CDR2 SMNVEV (reference sequence). V lost 5 bases to trimming and J lost 4 bases; unmatched junction nucleotides: 6.

This clone appeared once. The chain is built from TRBV7-7 and TRBJ2-2; tentatively, D is TRBD1 (6 bases). Germline CDR1 SSHAT, CDR2 FNYEAQ (reference sequence). The CDR3 consists of 19 residues. Trimming left V 5 bases short and J 6 bases short, with 28 bases between. DNA of the CDR3: TGTGCCAGCAGCCGCATCAGGGGTTCGGATCTGAGGTCGTCCGGGGAGCTGTTTTTT. This codes for CASSRIRGSDLRSSGELFF.

The chain has TRBV5-1 and TRBJ2-1, with D uncertain. The CDR3 totals 12 residues. V was clipped by 5 bases and J by 6 bases, with 9 bases between them. Germline CDR1 and CDR2: SGHRS and YFSETQ. CDR3: CASRAPANEQFF. The DNA of the CDR3 is TGCGCCAGCAGGGCCCCGGCCAATGAGCAGTTCTTC. Full variable domain (missing parts from reference TRBV5-1 and TRBJ2-1): KAGVTQTPRYLIKTRGQQVTLSCSPISGHRSVSWYQQTPGQGLQFLFEYFSETQRNKGNFPGRFSGRQFSNSRSEMNVSTLELGDSALYLCASRAPANEQFFGPGTRLTVL.

V and J are TRBV5-4 and TRBJ2-7; 11 nucleotides agree with TRBD2. The CDR3 is 14 amino acids. The germline CDR1 and CDR2 sequences are SGHNT and YYREEE (reference sequence). With V trimmed by 1 base and J by 5 bases, 2 bases remained unmatched. The DNA for the CDR3 is TGTGCCAGCAGCTTGACTAGCGGGAGTAACGAGCAGTACTTC. Its protein is CASSLTSGSNEQYF.

J is TRBJ2-5 and V is TRBV11-2; D is perhaps TRBD1 (6 bases). V shed 3 bases and J shed 5 bases, with 19 bases lying between them. This CDR3 has 16 amino acids. Germline CDR1 SGHAT, CDR2 FQNNGV. The CDR3 is CASSLMPGAVGETQYF. As DNA, the CDR3 is TGTGCCAGCAGCTTGATGCCAGGGGCCGTCGGGGAGACCCAGTACTTC.

This sequence joins TRBV4-1 and TRBJ2-2; TRBD2 matches 9 bases. The CDR3 spans 17 residues. The V gene end was trimmed by 4 bases and the J gene end by 5 bases; junction bases not matched to a gene: 11. CDR1 MGHRA and CDR2 YSYEKL come from the germline V gene. For the CDR3, the DNA is TGCGCCAGCAGCCCCAATCCTGGGACTAGCTGGACCGGGGAGCTGTTTTTT. This codes for CASSPNPGTSWTGELFF.

Remarks on this clone: The sample holds other DNA sequences that translate to the same CDR3. V usage is TRBV11-2 and J usage is TRBJ2-3, with D possibly matching TRBD2 (5 bases). The V and J ends lost 2 bases and 3 bases respectively, with 9 bases between them. The germline V gene has CDR1 SGHAT and CDR2 FQNNGV. The CDR3 consists of 14 residues. CDR3 amino acids: CASSLTRGTDTQYF. The CDR3 DNA sequence: TGTGCCAGCAGCTTAACCAGAGGGACAGATACGCAGTATTTT.

On this clone itself: At one boundary the junction diverges from the germline segment, which might be a read error. Other DNA sequences in the sample encode the same CDR3. The J gene is TRBJ1-5, the V gene TRBV15, with a weak D call TRBD1 (5 bases). The germline V gene encodes CDR1 LNHNV and CDR2 YYDKDF (reference sequence). The CDR3 runs to 15 residues. The CDR3 protein is CATSRGGGSNQPQHF. CDR3 bases: TGTGCCACCAGTAGAGGCGGGGGGTCCAATCAGCCCCAGCATTTT. Based on the CDR3 plus reference TRBV15 and TRBJ1-5, the full variable domain is DAMVIQNPRYQVTQFGKPVTLSCSQTLNHNVMYWYQQKSSQAPKLLFHYYDKDFNNEADTPDNFQSRRPNTSFCFLDIRSPGLGDTAMYLCATSRGGGSNQPQHFGDGTRLSIL.

The rearrangement joins TRBV4-2 to TRBJ2-4; TRBD2 matches 10 bases. J was trimmed by 8 bases and V by 3 bases; bases with no gene match: 10. The CDR3 is 16 amino acids. Germline V gene data show CDR1 as LGHNA and CDR2 as YNFKEQ. The CDR3 nucleotides are TGTGCCAGCAGCCAGCTTAGCGGGAGCGGGGGGGACATTCAGTACTTC. As protein: CASSQLSGSGGDIQYF.

The chain employs TRBV6-6 and TRBJ2-7, with 11 bases aligning to TRBD1. V shed 7 bases, J shed 2 bases, and the junction held 7 bases outside the gene matches. CDR1 is MNHNY and CDR2 is SVGAGI in the germline V gene (reference sequence). CDR3 length: 15 residues. CDR3 sequence: CASNLPGQGAYEQYF. CDR3 nucleotides: TGTGCCAGCAACTTACCGGGACAGGGGGCCTACGAGCAGTACTTC.

The gene calls are TRBV4-1 and TRBJ2-7; 7 bases are shared with TRBD2. The CDR3 is 15 amino acids. CDR1 and CDR2 (germline): MGHRA, YSYEKL. J was trimmed by 0 bases and V by 4 bases; bases with no gene match: 6. CDR3 sequence reads: CASSRERELSYEQYF. DNA for the CDR3: TGCGCCAGCAGCCGCGAGCGGGAACTCTCCTACGAGCAGTACTTC.

This rearrangement joins TRBV27 to TRBJ2-7; 8 nucleotides align to TRBD2. V gave up 5 bases and J gave up 3 bases; unmatched junction bases: 3. This CDR3 comprises 13 residues. The V gene's germline CDR1 is MNHEY and CDR2 SMNVEV (reference sequence). CDR3 protein: CASSPREGYEQYF. As DNA, the CDR3 is TGTGCCAGCAGTCCCCGGGAGGGCTACGAGCAGTACTTC.

The chain uses TRBV5-4 and TRBJ1-2; D is possibly TRBD1 (5 bases). The CDR3 extends over 15 amino acids. V was trimmed by 0 bases and J by 0 bases, leaving 9 bases between them. The V gene's germline CDR1 is SGHNT and CDR2 YYREEE (reference sequence). The CDR3 DNA reads TGTGCCAGCAGCTTGGAAGGGGTCCCTAACTATGGCTACACCTTC. This translates into CASSLEGVPNYGYTF.

The chain is built from TRBV2 and TRBJ2-2; a weak D match, TRBD2 (6 bases). V lost 7 bases to trimming and J lost 6 bases, with 9 bases between them. Germline V gene lookup returns CDR1 SNHLY and CDR2 FYNNEI. This CDR3 contains 12 residues. The CDR3 nucleotides are TGTGCCAGCACGGGGGAATCCGGGGAGCTGTTTTTT. It specifies CASTGESGELFF.

The chain links TRBV5-1 to TRBJ1-5; D might be TRBD1 (5 bases). CDR3 length: 13 amino acids. The germline V and J ends were trimmed by 4 bases and 7 bases, with 12 bases remaining between them. CDR1 SGHRS and CDR2 YFSETQ come from the germline V gene. This CDR3 is CASSRGVGQPQHF. The CDR3 nucleotides are TGCGCCAGCAGCCGAGGGGTCGGGCAGCCCCAGCATTTT. The variable domain in full, completed from reference TRBV5-1 and TRBJ1-5, reads KAGVTQTPRYLIKTRGQQVTLSCSPISGHRSVSWYQQTPGQGLQFLFEYFSETQRNKGNFPGRFSGRQFSNSRSEMNVSTLELGDSALYLCASSRGVGQPQHFGDGTRLSIL.

This clone came up once. This chain connects TRBV28 to TRBJ2-7; D remains unclear. Germline CDR1 and CDR2: MDHEN and SYDVKM. The CDR3 is made up of 15 amino acids. V lost 4 bases to trimming and J lost 4 bases, with 17 bases between them. As DNA, the CDR3 is TGTGCCAGCAGTTCACCGGGCCCGTCCAAATACGAGCAGTACTTC. Protein sequence: CASSSPGPSKYEQYF.

The chain couples TRBV7-9 to TRBJ2-6; 7 bases are shared with TRBD1. This CDR3 contains 18 residues. CDR1 and CDR2 from the germline V gene are SEHNR and FQNEAQ (reference sequence). The V gene end was trimmed by 4 bases and the J gene end by 0 bases; junction bases not matched to a gene: 9. Written as DNA, the CDR3 is TGTGCCAGCAGCTGGGCGACAGGGTTTCTCTCTGGGGCCAACGTCCTGACTTTC. Translated: CASSWATGFLSGANVLTF.